These 13 T cell receptor beta chains originate from one sample sequenced in a study of blood T cell repertoires in COVID-19. TCRdb's table, derived via immunoSEQ multiplex PCR, lists solely in-frame clones and lacks some. The sample lists 95,000 or so clones; about four fifths were seen once. Sequencing input: peripheral blood. Receptor source: an elderly man with COVID-19, enrolled during active disease.

This clone was observed a few times. The chain joins TRBV6-5 to TRBJ2-2; TRBD2 is a possible D gene (6 bases). The CDR3 runs to 14 residues. Germline-derived CDR1 and CDR2 are MNHEY and SVGAGI. Between the trimmed V and J ends, which lost 8 bases and 1 base, there was a span of 11 bases. CDR3 sequence (DNA): TGTGCCAGCTCTCGGGGGAGGAACACCGGGGAGCTGTTTTTT. Protein sequence: CASSRGRNTGELFF.

V gene TRBV6-5 combines with J gene TRBJ1-1, with D hard to call. The CDR3 sequence is 13 residues long. Trimming took 4 bases from V and 4 from J, leaving 10 bases between them. CDR1 MNHEY and CDR2 SVGAGI come from the germline V gene. The CDR3 DNA is TGTGCCAGCAGTTCCCTCAGGTCCACTGAAGCTTTCTTT. Protein sequence: CASSSLRSTEAFF.

This chain links TRBV4-2 with TRBJ1-6, with D hard to call. V was trimmed by 2 bases and J by 7 bases, leaving 18 bases between them. Germline loops: CDR1 LGHNA, CDR2 YNFKEQ. This CDR3 spans 17 amino acids. The CDR3 reads CASSQQPDGIGNSPLHF. The CDR3 nucleotides are TGTGCCAGCAGCCAACAACCCGACGGGATAGGGAATTCACCCCTCCACTTT.

This clone was found once. The V and J genes are TRBV5-1 and TRBJ2-3, with 12 positions matching TRBD2. Unmatched junction bases numbered 3, after V lost 1 base and J lost 3 bases. Germline loops: CDR1 SGHRS, CDR2 YFSETQ. This CDR3 spans 16 amino acids. CDR3 in amino acids: CASSLPLAGGTDTQYF. The CDR3 DNA follows: TGCGCCAGCAGCTTGCCGCTAGCGGGGGGGACAGATACGCAGTATTTT.

This chain links TRBV30 with TRBJ2-1; a possible D gene is TRBD1 (6 bases). Germline V CDR1 and CDR2: GTSNPN, SVGIG (reference sequence). V was pared by 2 bases and J by 0 bases, with 23 bases between. This CDR3 region has 19 residues. CDR3 sequence (DNA): TGTGCCTGGAGTTCACCGTTCTACAGGGTAGTCAGCTCCTACAATGAGCAGTTCTTC. Its translation is CAWSSPFYRVVSSYNEQFF.

The J gene is TRBJ1-5, the V gene TRBV6-6; D may be TRBD1 (5 bases). The CDR3 loop spans 15 amino acids. V was pared by 4 bases and J by 3 bases, with 13 bases between. Germline V CDR1 and CDR2: MNHNY, SVGAGI (reference sequence). The CDR3 DNA reads TGTGCCAGCAGTTTGCATCCGGACACCAATCAGCCCCAGCATTTT. Its protein product is CASSLHPDTNQPQHF.

V and J are TRBV28 and TRBJ2-1, with D hard to call. Trimming stripped 6 bases from V and 0 bases from J, with 18 bases between. The germline V gene encodes CDR1 MDHEN and CDR2 SYDVKM. This CDR3 has 17 amino acids. CDR3 coding DNA: TGTGCCAGCAGGTCCCCTCCCGGTTCAAGCTCCTACAATGAGCAGTTCTTC. The encoded protein is CASRSPPGSSSYNEQFF.

Many counts were recorded for this clone. The chain employs TRBV28 and TRBJ2-7; 7 nucleotides align to TRBD2. V gave up 8 bases and J gave up 5 bases; unmatched junction bases: 12. Germline CDR1 is MDHEN and CDR2 is SYDVKM. This CDR3 spans 14 amino acids. The CDR3 sequence: CASSPGGSRNEQYF. The DNA of the CDR3 is TGTGCCAGCTCCCCTGGCGGGAGCCGGAACGAGCAGTACTTC.

This chain joins TRBV5-1 and TRBJ2-7, with 8 bases that match TRBD1. The V segment lost 4 bases and the J segment 6 bases; nucleotides outside the gene matches: 9. The germline V gene has CDR1 SGHRS and CDR2 YFSETQ. CDR3 length: 14 residues. CDR3 DNA sequence: TGCGCCAGCAGCCCTGACAGGGGATGGGGCGAGCAGTACTTC. Its translation: CASSPDRGWGEQYF.

The genes are TRBV4-1 and TRBJ1-2; 9 bases fit TRBD1. Germline CDR1 is MGHRA and CDR2 is YSYEKL. Trimming at V came to 4 bases and at J to 6 bases, leaving 24 bases not matched to a gene. This CDR3 is built from 20 residues. CDR3 DNA sequence: TGCGCCAGCAGCCCCATGGGCCCCATAGAAACAGGGGGCTTAGCGGATGGCTACACCTTC. Translating gives CASSPMGPIETGGLADGYTF.

The chain joins TRBV30 to TRBJ1-2; D perhaps matches TRBD1 (5 bases). CDR3 length equals 15 residues. Germline CDR1 reads GTSNPN; CDR2 reads SVGIG (reference sequence). V lost 3 bases, J lost 5 bases, and 19 bases lay in between. The CDR3 is CAWRGIRGRWYGYTF. The CDR3 DNA is TGTGCCTGGAGGGGAATCCGGGGGAGATGGTATGGCTACACCTTC.

This rearrangement joins TRBV28 to TRBJ2-7; D is undetermined. The CDR3 extends over 13 amino acids. In germline, CDR1 is MDHEN, CDR2 SYDVKM. V was pared by 3 bases and J by 0 bases, with 6 bases between. The CDR3 sequence: CASSLVSSYEQYF. The CDR3 DNA reads TGTGCCAGCAGTTTGGTTAGCTCCTACGAGCAGTACTTC. Supplemented by reference TRBV28 and TRBJ2-7, the full variable domain reads DVKVTQSSRYLVKRTGEKVFLECVQDMDHENMFWYRQDPGLGLRLIYFSYDVKMKEKGDIPEGYSVSREKKERFSLILESASTNQTSMYLCASSLVSSYEQYFGPGTRLTVT.

V gene TRBV9 combines with J gene TRBJ1-4; TRBD1 agrees at 7 bases. The CDR3 spans 15 residues. Germline V gene data show CDR1 as SGDLS and CDR2 as YYNGEE. V shed 3 bases and J 3 bases; nucleotides not matched to a gene: 5. Here the CDR3 reads CASSEPGGSNEKLFF. In nucleotides, the CDR3 is TGTGCCAGCAGCGAACCAGGGGGTTCTAATGAAAAACTGTTTTTT.